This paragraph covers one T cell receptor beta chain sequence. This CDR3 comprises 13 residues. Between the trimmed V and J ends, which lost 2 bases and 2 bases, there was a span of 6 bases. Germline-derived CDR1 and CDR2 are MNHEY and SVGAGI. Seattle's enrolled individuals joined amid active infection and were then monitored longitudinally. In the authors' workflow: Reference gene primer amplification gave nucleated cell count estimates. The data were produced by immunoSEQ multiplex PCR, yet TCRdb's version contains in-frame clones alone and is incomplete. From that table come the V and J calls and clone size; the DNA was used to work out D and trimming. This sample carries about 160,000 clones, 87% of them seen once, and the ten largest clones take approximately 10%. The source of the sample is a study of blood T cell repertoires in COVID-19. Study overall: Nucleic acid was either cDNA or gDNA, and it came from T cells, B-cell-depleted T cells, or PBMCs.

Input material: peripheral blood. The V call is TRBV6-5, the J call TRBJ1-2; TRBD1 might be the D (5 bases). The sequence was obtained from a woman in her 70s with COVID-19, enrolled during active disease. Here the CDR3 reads CASSYGANYGYTF. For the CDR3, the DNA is TGTGCCAGCAGTTACGGGGCGAACTATGGCTACACCTTC.